The 29 T cell receptor beta chains in this list originate from one sample, sequenced in a study of blood T cell repertoires in COVID-19. Clones were sequenced by immunoSEQ multiplex PCR, and TCRdb holds only the in-frame ones, with some missing. The table includes about 400,000 clones, roughly 86% detected once. Input material: PBMCs or T cells enriched from blood (not recorded which). Receptor source: a woman in her thirties or forties with acute COVID-19.

This rearrangement joins TRBV20-1 to TRBJ2-1, with TRBD1 as a possible D gene (5 bases). V was clipped by 8 bases and J by 9 bases, with 11 bases between them. Germline loops: CDR1 DFQATT, CDR2 SNEGSKA (reference sequence). The CDR3 covers 10 residues. CDR3 sequence (DNA): TGCAGTTTCAGGGTCGGTGAGCAGTTCTTC. Translation gives CSFRVGEQFF.

A remark on this clone: Other DNA sequences of this sample code for an identical CDR3. The rearrangement uses TRBV18 and TRBJ1-4; tentative D call: TRBD1 (5 bases). The CDR3 is 14 amino acids. Germline V CDR1 and CDR2: KGHSH, LQKENI. Trimming took off 1 base at V and 7 bases at J, with 10 bases between the two ends. CDR3 coding DNA: TGTGCCAGCTCACCACGGCAGGGTGGTGAAAAACTGTTTTTT. Its translation: CASSPRQGGEKLFF.

The chain recombines TRBV19 with TRBJ1-2; 8 nucleotides match TRBD1. The V gene's germline CDR1 is LNHDA and CDR2 SQIVND (reference sequence). The J segment lost 12 bases and the V segment lost 5 bases, leaving 11 bases of the junction unmatched. The CDR3 totals 13 residues. CDR3: CASSPDQGARDTF. CDR3 nucleotide sequence: TGTGCCAGTAGTCCCGATCAGGGGGCGAGGGACACCTTC.

This rearrangement joins TRBV5-4 to TRBJ2-3; TRBD1 agrees at 9 bases. The CDR3 is 15 amino acids. V shed 3 bases, J shed 4 bases, and the junction held 6 bases outside the gene matches. Germline CDR1 is SGHNT and CDR2 is YYREEE (reference sequence). The CDR3 spells CASSWGQGRADTQYF. The CDR3 coding sequence is TGTGCCAGCAGCTGGGGACAGGGTCGAGCAGATACGCAGTATTTT.

CDR3 in DNA: TGTGCCTGGACCTTCAGCGGGGGGCCCGGCTATGGCTACACCTTC. Its translation: CAWTFSGGPGYGYTF. The gene calls are TRBV30 and TRBJ1-2, with D perhaps matching TRBD1 (6 bases). The germline gives CDR1 GTSNPN, CDR2 SVGIG (reference sequence). The V and J ends lost 4 bases and 4 bases respectively, with 19 bases between them. This CDR3 is built from 15 residues. Filled out from reference TRBV30 and TRBJ1-2, the complete variable domain reads SQTIHQWPATLVQPVGSPLSLECTVEGTSNPNLYWYRQAAGRGLQLLFYSVGIGQISSEVPQNLSASRPQDRQFILSSKKLLLSDSGFYLCAWTFSGGPGYGYTFGSGTRLTVV.

This chain links TRBV3-1 (or the pseudogene TRBV3-2) with TRBJ2-3, with a possible D match to TRBD2 (5 bases). The CDR3 covers 16 residues. V was clipped by 1 base and J by 1 base, with 12 bases between them. The germline V gene has CDR1 LGHDT and CDR2 YNNKEL (reference sequence). CDR3 protein: CASSQVAGVGTDTQYF. CDR3 nucleotides: TGTGCCAGCAGCCAAGTTGCGGGCGTGGGCACAGATACGCAGTATTTT.

The gene calls are TRBV5-6 and TRBJ2-3; no clear D. Per the germline V gene, CDR1 is SGHDT and CDR2 is YYEEEE. V lost 4 bases and J 6 bases, leaving 21 bases between the germline ends. CDR3 length: 16 residues. The CDR3 region is CASSPRVSVGSDTQYF. CDR3 nucleotides: TGTGCCAGCAGCCCGCGCGTCAGCGTAGGTTCGGATACGCAGTATTTT.

The chain joins TRBV12-3 or TRBV12-4 to TRBJ1-5; D gene unclear. This CDR3 spans 13 amino acids. Trimming removed 3 bases at V and 7 bases at J, with 10 bases between. This CDR3 is CASSLSTGQPQHF. The CDR3 bases are TGTGCCAGCAGTTTGAGCACGGGGCAGCCCCAGCATTTT.

The chain carries TRBV4-1 and TRBJ1-3, with TRBD1 matching 7 bases. Per germline, CDR1 MGHRA and CDR2 YSYEKL. The CDR3 runs 17 residues. J was trimmed by 0 bases and V by 1 base; bases with no gene match: 6. The CDR3 reads CASSQAGQALSGNTIYF. The CDR3 DNA reads TGCGCCAGCAGCCAAGCCGGACAGGCCCTCTCTGGAAACACCATATATTTT.

The V gene is TRBV6-5, the J gene TRBJ2-7; 7 positions agree with TRBD2. Trimming removed 11 bases from V and 5 bases from J; junction bases left unmatched: 6. This CDR3 contains 11 residues. From germline, CDR1 is MNHEY and CDR2 SVGAGI. The CDR3 bases are TGTGCCCGGGGAGGGTGGAACGAGCAGTACTTC. It yields the protein CARGGWNEQYF.

This clone was seen once. V is TRBV19 and J is TRBJ1-4; 7 bases fit TRBD1. V trimming: 6 bases; J trimming: 0 bases; junction bases outside the gene matches: 4. The CDR3 spans 15 residues. Germline V CDR1 and CDR2: LNHDA, SQIVND (reference sequence). CDR3 protein: CASSPGQATNEKLFF. The DNA for the CDR3 is TGTGCCAGTAGCCCCGGACAGGCAACTAATGAAAAACTGTTTTTT.

The chain has TRBV19 and TRBJ1-4; 10 nucleotides align to TRBD1. The V gene end was trimmed by 1 base and the J gene end by 5 bases; junction bases not matched to a gene: 1. The germline V gene encodes CDR1 LNHDA and CDR2 SQIVND (reference sequence). The CDR3 consists of 15 residues. The CDR3, as DNA: TGTGCCAGTAGTATAGGGGGACAGGGGAATGAAAAACTGTTTTTT. Amino acid sequence: CASSIGGQGNEKLFF.

The chain combines TRBV4-1 with TRBJ2-7; weak D call: TRBD2 (5 bases). Deletions cut 4 bases from V and 4 bases from J, with 20 bases between. CDR3 length: 16 residues. Germline V gene lookup returns CDR1 MGHRA and CDR2 YSYEKL. CDR3 DNA: TGCGCCAGCAGCCCCGGGCTAGCTCGTGTTTCGTACGAGCAGTACTTC. Encoded protein: CASSPGLARVSYEQYF.

The chain carries TRBV19 and TRBJ1-1; D is undetermined. This CDR3 spans 15 amino acids. Germline V gene sequence: CDR1 LNHDA, CDR2 SQIVND (reference sequence). Trimming cost V 5 bases and J 0 bases, with 13 bases left between them. CDR3 sequence reads: CASSDGLGVNTEAFF. The CDR3 region has the DNA TGTGCCAGTAGTGATGGACTCGGTGTGAACACTGAAGCTTTCTTT.

In this sample, this clone turned up once. This chain links TRBV7-8 with TRBJ2-5; 7 nucleotides align to TRBD1. Per germline, CDR1 SGHVS and CDR2 FQNEAQ. The CDR3 contains 17 residues. V lost 4 bases and J lost 0; bases outside the gene matches: 11. The CDR3 coding sequence is TGTGCCAGCAGCTCACCTCTCCTGACAGGGAACCAAGAGACCCAGTACTTC. Its translation is CASSSPLLTGNQETQYF.

This sequence joins TRBV18 and TRBJ1-2, with 12 bases lining up with TRBD1. V lost 4 bases and J lost 7; bases outside the gene matches: 4. Germline CDR1 and CDR2: KGHSH and LQKENI. This CDR3 spans 14 amino acids. CDR3 sequence (DNA): TGTGCCAGCTCACAGGGACAGGGGGCCGGTGGCTACACCTTC. Translation gives CASSQGQGAGGYTF.

The chain couples TRBV5-1 to TRBJ1-6; weak D call: TRBD1 (5 bases). Trimming removed 1 base at V and 5 bases at J, with 13 bases between. Germline CDR1 SGHRS, CDR2 YFSETQ. This CDR3 spans 16 amino acids. CDR3 in amino acids: CASSLSPGLNNSPLHF. In DNA, the CDR3 is TGCGCCAGCAGCTTGTCCCCAGGGCTTAATAATTCACCCCTCCACTTT.

V gene TRBV5-1 combines with J gene TRBJ1-3; tentative D call: TRBD1 (5 bases). V lost 3 bases to trimming and J lost 2 bases, with 12 bases between them. Germline V gene lookup returns CDR1 SGHRS and CDR2 YFSETQ. The CDR3 runs to 15 residues. CDR3 residues: CASSSQTATGNTIYF. The CDR3 DNA follows: TGCGCCAGCAGCTCACAGACAGCAACTGGAAACACCATATATTTT.

This chain uses TRBV5-4 with TRBJ1-1, with 8 bases that match TRBD1. The J segment lost 10 bases and the V segment lost 5 bases, leaving 13 bases of the junction unmatched. The CDR3 sequence is 14 residues long. Germline V gene data show CDR1 as SGHNT and CDR2 as YYREEE (reference sequence). The CDR3 region has the DNA TGTGCCAGCAGTCGAGGACAGGGACGAGAGGGAGCTTTCTTT. It yields the protein CASSRGQGREGAFF.

The chain is built from TRBV24-1 and TRBJ1-5, with 7 positions matching TRBD1. V was pared by 7 bases and J by 4 bases, with 3 bases of the junction left unmatched. Looked up from germline, CDR1 is KGHDR and CDR2 is SFDVKD. This CDR3 contains 13 residues. The CDR3, as DNA: TGTGCCACCAGAGACAGGGCTAATCAGCCCCAGCATTTT. Its translation: CATRDRANQPQHF.

CDR3 sequence reads: CASSQDPDRGYEQYF. The CDR3 nucleotides are TGTGCCAGCAGTCAAGACCCGGACAGGGGCTACGAGCAGTACTTC. This chain uses TRBV6-2 or TRBV6-3 with TRBJ2-7; 9 bases are shared with TRBD1. This CDR3 comprises 15 residues. Germline CDR1 MNHEY, CDR2 SVGEGT. Unmatched junction bases numbered 8, after V lost 5 bases and J lost 3 bases.

This clone appeared a single time. J is TRBJ1-3 and V is TRBV18; D perhaps matches TRBD1 (5 bases). Trimming shortened V by 1 base and J by 0 bases, and 7 bases separated the two germline ends. CDR3 length: 15 amino acids. Per germline, CDR1 KGHSH and CDR2 LQKENI. CDR3 protein: CASSPLQVSGNTIYF. The CDR3 DNA reads TGTGCCAGCTCACCACTACAGGTCTCTGGAAACACCATATATTTT.

The CDR3 DNA reads as TGTGCCAGCAGCGTCGACAGGGGGGTCCACACAGATACGCAGTATTTT. This translates into CASSVDRGVHTDTQYF. The chain carries TRBV7-9 and TRBJ2-3; the match to TRBD1 covers 9 bases. CDR3 size: 16 residues. The V segment lost 5 bases and the J segment 2 bases; nucleotides outside the gene matches: 8. Per the germline V gene, CDR1 is SEHNR and CDR2 is FQNEAQ (reference sequence).

The chain employs TRBV3-1 (or the pseudogene TRBV3-2) and TRBJ2-5; D is possibly TRBD1 (6 bases). CDR1 LGHDT and CDR2 YNNKEL come from the germline V gene (reference sequence). CDR3 length: 11 residues. V was cut by 0 bases and J by 11 bases, with 7 bases left in between. Here the CDR3 DNA reads TGTGCCAGCAGCCAAGACAGGGGTCAGTACTTC. This encodes CASSQDRGQYF.

The V gene is TRBV27, the J gene TRBJ2-3; D ambiguous. The germline V gene has CDR1 MNHEY and CDR2 SMNVEV (reference sequence). This CDR3 comprises 15 residues. Trimming stripped 1 base from V and 2 bases from J, with 10 bases between. In DNA, the CDR3 is TGTGCCAGCAGTTTATTAGGAGTCAACACAGATACGCAGTATTTT. Translated, it gives CASSLLGVNTDTQYF.

This rearrangement joins TRBV4-1 to TRBJ1-5; D ambiguous. V was shortened by 2 bases and J by 0 bases, with 8 bases between the two germline ends. Looked up from germline, CDR1 is MGHRA and CDR2 is YSYEKL. The CDR3 is 15 residues long. In DNA form, the CDR3 reads TGCGCCAGCAGCCAAACGGGGAATAGCAATCAGCCCCAGCATTTT. Translation: CASSQTGNSNQPQHF.

The chain couples TRBV3-1 (or the pseudogene TRBV3-2) to TRBJ1-1; TRBD1 might be the D (5 bases). The CDR3 contains 15 residues. Germline CDR1 reads LGHDT; CDR2 reads YNNKEL (reference sequence). Deletions cut 5 bases from V and 2 bases from J, with 15 bases between. The CDR3 nucleotides read TGTGCCAGCAGCATACGCGGGGGGATTAACACTGAAGCTTTCTTT. It is translated as CASSIRGGINTEAFF.

The gene calls are TRBV6-1 and TRBJ2-7, with 10 bases matching TRBD2. Germline CDR1 and CDR2: MNHNS and SASEGT. V trimming: 1 base; J trimming: 2 bases; junction bases outside the gene matches: 5. This CDR3 spans 16 amino acids. The DNA of the CDR3 is TGTGCCAGCAGTGAAGAGGGTAGCGGGGGGACCTACGAGCAGTACTTC. Protein product: CASSEEGSGGTYEQYF.

The CDR3 reads CASFMNIQETQYF. As DNA, the CDR3 is TGTGCCAGCTTTATGAACATCCAAGAGACCCAGTACTTC. The rearrangement uses TRBV2 and TRBJ2-5; D call uncertain. CDR3 length equals 13 residues. Trimming stripped 8 bases from V and 1 base from J, with 11 bases between. Germline CDR1 SNHLY, CDR2 FYNNEI.